These 24 T cell receptor beta chains originate from one sample sequenced in a study of cytomegalovirus exposure and HLA in healthy donors. Primers included in the PCR were 60 Vbeta and 13 Jbeta primers. Clones were read by immunoSEQ multiplex PCR, and TCRdb kept only the in-frame ones, dropping some. The sample lists some 130,000 clones; approximately 81% were seen once. Sequencing was carried out using PBMCs. The source is a man between 18 and 29 years old in good health and CMV-seronegative.

This clone occurred once. The CDR3 DNA is TGCGCCAGCGGACGGGAGTGGATAGATACGCAGTATTTT. Translated, it gives CASGREWIDTQYF. The V call is TRBV10-2, the J call TRBJ2-3, with D tentatively TRBD2 (6 bases). Trimming removed 8 bases at V and 5 bases at J, with 14 bases between. The CDR3 is made up of 13 amino acids. Germline V gene data show CDR1 as WSHSY and CDR2 as SAAADI.

The chain recombines TRBV6-1 with TRBJ2-3; 9 nucleotides line up with TRBD2. Germline CDR1 and CDR2: MNHNS and SASEGT. With V trimmed by 2 bases and J by 1 base, 7 bases remained unmatched. The CDR3 length is 17 residues. CDR3 in amino acids: CASSEPGEREGTDTQYF. CDR3 DNA sequence: TGTGCCAGCAGTGAACCGGGGGAGCGGGAGGGCACAGATACGCAGTATTTT.

V usage is TRBV4-1 and J usage is TRBJ1-1, with D perhaps TRBD1 (6 bases). The V gene's germline CDR1 is MGHRA and CDR2 YSYEKL. V was cut by 7 bases and J by 0 bases, with 24 bases left in between. There are 18 residues in the CDR3. This CDR3 is CASNTKPTGQHMNTEAFF. CDR3 DNA sequence: TGCGCCAGCAACACCAAGCCTACAGGACAGCATATGAACACTGAAGCTTTCTTT.

J is TRBJ2-7 and V is TRBV9; D is unresolved. Trimming took 0 bases from V and 2 from J, leaving 15 bases between them. Germline values: CDR1 SGDLS, CDR2 YYNGEE. The CDR3 spans 16 residues. The CDR3 DNA reads as TGTGCCAGCAGCGTAGGAGGTAGCTATCAAGCCTACGAGCAGTACTTC. Translating gives CASSVGGSYQAYEQYF.

The chain combines TRBV10-2 with TRBJ1-5, with TRBD1 as a possible D gene (5 bases). With 3 bases removed from V and 1 base from J, the gap between germline ends came to 10 bases. CDR1 and CDR2 from the germline V gene are WSHSY and SAAADI. This CDR3 is 15 amino acids long. In DNA, the CDR3 is TGCGCCAGCAGTGACAGTCAGGGCAGCAATCAGCCCCAGCATTTT. It translates to CASSDSQGSNQPQHF.

V and J are TRBV27 and TRBJ2-5; TRBD1 agrees at 8 bases. The J call may be wrong; the DNA end is better matched by TRBJ2-7. The CDR3 length is 15 residues. Looked up from germline, CDR1 is MNHEY and CDR2 is SMNVEV (reference sequence). In DNA, the CDR3 is TGTGCCAGCAGTTTTCGGGCAGGGGGCCCTTACGAGCAGTACTTC. It is translated as CASSFRAGGPYEQYF.

This chain joins TRBV11-2 and TRBJ2-1, with D perhaps TRBD1 (6 bases). The length of the CDR3 is 14 residues. Germline loops: CDR1 SGHAT, CDR2 FQNNGV. V dropped 2 bases and J dropped 8 bases, with 13 bases sitting between them. CDR3 protein: CASSLNRVRHEQFF. The DNA of the CDR3 is TGTGCCAGCAGCTTAAACAGGGTAAGGCATGAGCAGTTCTTC.

This clone was detected once. The chain recombines TRBV2 with TRBJ2-3, with TRBD2 matching 12 bases. The germline V gene has CDR1 SNHLY and CDR2 FYNNEI. V trimming: 8 bases; J trimming: 3 bases; junction bases outside the gene matches: 3. This CDR3 comprises 14 residues. CDR3 loop: CASHLAGGTDTQYF. CDR3 in DNA: TGTGCCAGCCATCTAGCGGGAGGGACAGATACGCAGTATTTT. Based on the CDR3 plus reference TRBV2 and TRBJ2-3, the full variable domain is EPEVTQTPSHQVTQMGQEVILRCVPISNHLYFYWYRQILGQKVEFLVSFYNNEISEKSEIFDDQFSVERPDGSNFTLKIRSTKLEDSAMYFCASHLAGGTDTQYFGPGTRLTVL.

The CDR3 sequence: CASSLTAYNEQFF. CDR3 DNA: TGTGCCAGCAGCTTAACAGCCTACAATGAGCAGTTCTTC. V gene TRBV7-9 combines with J gene TRBJ2-1; D not resolved. The CDR3 is made up of 13 amino acids. Germline V gene data show CDR1 as SEHNR and CDR2 as FQNEAQ (reference sequence). Trimming shortened V by 2 bases and J by 2 bases, and 4 bases separated the two germline ends.

The chain couples TRBV18 to TRBJ1-1; tentatively, D is TRBD1 (5 bases). Germline assignment: CDR1 KGHSH and CDR2 LQKENI. The CDR3 covers 15 residues. Trimming stripped 6 bases from V and 0 bases from J, with 14 bases between. CDR3 sequence reads: CASSPREGLNTEAFF. The CDR3 DNA reads as TGTGCCAGCTCGCCCCGGGAGGGGTTGAACACTGAAGCTTTCTTT.

The chain joins TRBV5-6 to TRBJ1-2; D is ambiguous. V was pared by 4 bases and J by 4 bases, with 11 bases between. This CDR3 is built from 13 residues. Per germline, CDR1 SGHDT and CDR2 YYEEEE. The CDR3 sequence is CASSPRVLYGYTF. The CDR3 coding sequence is TGTGCCAGCAGCCCCCGGGTACTCTATGGCTACACCTTC.

The chain couples TRBV11-2 to TRBJ2-7; D is possibly TRBD2 (6 bases). Germline V gene data show CDR1 as SGHAT and CDR2 as FQNNGV. This CDR3 comprises 15 residues. The ends were cut back, 1 base at V and 4 bases at J, with 14 bases in the middle. The CDR3 DNA sequence: TGTGCCAGCAGCTTAGGGCTACAACTAGCTTACGAGCAGTACGTC. Its protein product is CASSLGLQLAYEQYV.

This chain joins TRBV5-8 and TRBJ1-1, with a tentative D call TRBD1 (6 bases). CDR3 length: 14 residues. The germline V gene encodes CDR1 SGHTS and CDR2 YDEGEE. V gave up 7 bases and J gave up 0 bases, with 13 bases separating them. CDR3 region: CASHQQGLNTEAFF. CDR3 nucleotides: TGTGCCAGCCACCAACAGGGCCTGAACACTGAAGCTTTCTTT.

The chain has TRBV14 and TRBJ1-3, with no clear D. Trimming shortened V by 4 bases and J by 7 bases, and 8 bases separated the two germline ends. Looked up from germline, CDR1 is SGHDN and CDR2 is FVKESK. CDR3 length: 12 amino acids. This CDR3 is CASSPTVNTIYF. The DNA for the CDR3 is TGTGCCAGCAGCCCCACAGTCAACACCATATATTTT.

This rearrangement joins TRBV5-8 to TRBJ1-5; D gene unclear. V lost 4 bases to trimming and J lost 0 bases, with 17 bases between them. The CDR3 is made up of 17 amino acids. The germline V gene encodes CDR1 SGHTS and CDR2 YDEGEE. The CDR3 DNA sequence: TGTGCCAGCAGCCGTGCCCCCGCGGTTCCTAGCAATCAGCCCCAGCATTTT. As protein: CASSRAPAVPSNQPQHF.

The V and J genes are TRBV4-1 and TRBJ2-3; 10 bases line up with TRBD2. With 3 bases clipped from V and 5 bases from J, the junction kept 14 bases outside the gene matches. CDR1 and CDR2 from the germline V gene are MGHRA and YSYEKL. This CDR3 has 18 amino acids. The DNA for the CDR3 is TGCGCCAGCAGCCACGGCCCCGGGCTAGCGGGAGCTGGAGATACGCAGTATTTT. This sequence encodes CASSHGPGLAGAGDTQYF.

The chain couples TRBV6-6 to TRBJ1-4, with 12 bases matching TRBD1. This CDR3 has 16 residues. Trimming at V came to 4 bases and at J to 5 bases, leaving 5 bases not matched to a gene. The germline V gene has CDR1 MNHNY and CDR2 SVGAGI (reference sequence). CDR3 residues: CASSFSGTGGNEKLFF. The CDR3 bases are TGTGCCAGCAGTTTTTCCGGGACAGGGGGCAATGAAAAACTGTTTTTT.

The chain carries TRBV29-1 and TRBJ2-7; perhaps TRBD1 as D (6 bases). Germline V gives CDR1 SQVTM, CDR2 ANQGSEA. This CDR3 comprises 12 residues. V was shortened by 3 bases and J by 4 bases, with 10 bases between the two germline ends. This chain's CDR3 is CSVDSGEYEQYF. The CDR3 nucleotides read TGCAGCGTTGACTCAGGGGAATACGAGCAGTACTTC.

The CDR3 loop reads CATSGSTGTDTQYF. The DNA for the CDR3 is TGTGCCACCAGCGGGTCGACTGGCACAGATACGCAGTATTTT. The chain recombines TRBV15 with TRBJ2-3, with D unresolved. The CDR3 is made up of 14 amino acids. V was pared by 5 bases and J by 1 base, with 10 bases between. Germline V CDR1 and CDR2: LNHNV, YYDKDF (reference sequence).

This clone came up a few times. This chain uses TRBV19 with TRBJ1-2; D possibly corresponds to TRBD1 (5 bases). The V end lost 6 bases, the J end lost 5 bases, and 13 bases lay between the germline ends. From germline, CDR1 is LNHDA and CDR2 SQIVND (reference sequence). The CDR3 is made up of 13 amino acids. For the CDR3, the DNA is TGTGCCAGTAGGATCGGGGGGTCTTATGGCTACACCTTC. Protein product: CASRIGGSYGYTF.

The chain carries TRBV6-6 and TRBJ2-2; D might be TRBD2 (6 bases). Deletions cut 2 bases from V and 6 bases from J, with 13 bases between. The CDR3 consists of 15 residues. Germline CDR1 and CDR2: MNHNY and SVGAGI (reference sequence). The CDR3 is CASSYPTSGSGELFF. CDR3 nucleotides: TGTGCCAGCAGTTACCCGACTAGTGGGTCCGGGGAGCTGTTTTTT.

The rearrangement joins TRBV6-5 to TRBJ2-2; no firm D call. The germline CDR1 and CDR2 sequences are MNHEY and SVGAGI. The CDR3 loop spans 15 amino acids. V was trimmed by 5 bases and J by 0 bases, leaving 10 bases between them. The CDR3 DNA reads TGTGCCAGCAGTAGGAGCCTCCCGAACACCGGGGAGCTGTTTTTT. Its protein product is CASSRSLPNTGELFF.

V is TRBV27 and J is TRBJ2-2; possibly TRBD1 for D (6 bases). Germline lookup yields CDR1 MNHEY and CDR2 SMNVEV (reference sequence). The CDR3 totals 18 residues. Trimming removed 1 base from V and 5 bases from J, with 20 bases in between. CDR3 protein: CASSLYFIAGVQTGELFF. CDR3 nucleotide sequence: TGTGCCAGCAGTTTATATTTTATCGCAGGGGTCCAAACCGGGGAGCTGTTTTTT.

The CDR3 DNA reads TGTGCCAGCAGCTTAGGGCTCGGGATAATAGGGACCGGGGAGCTGTTTTTT. Its translation is CASSLGLGIIGTGELFF. The rearrangement joins TRBV13 to TRBJ2-2; TRBD2 might be the D (5 bases). Per the germline V gene, CDR1 is PRHDT and CDR2 is FYEKMQ (reference sequence). V was cut by 0 bases and J by 5 bases, with 16 bases left in between. The CDR3 is 17 residues long.